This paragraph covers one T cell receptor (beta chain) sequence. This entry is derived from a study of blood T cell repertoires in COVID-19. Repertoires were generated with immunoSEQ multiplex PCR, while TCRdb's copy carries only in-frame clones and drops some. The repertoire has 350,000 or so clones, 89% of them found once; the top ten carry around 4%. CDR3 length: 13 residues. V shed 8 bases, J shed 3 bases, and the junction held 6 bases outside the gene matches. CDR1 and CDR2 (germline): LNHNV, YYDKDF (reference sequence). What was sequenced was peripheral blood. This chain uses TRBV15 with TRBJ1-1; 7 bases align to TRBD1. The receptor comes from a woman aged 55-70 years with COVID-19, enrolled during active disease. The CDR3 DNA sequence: TGTGCCACCTCGGGACAGACCCACACTGAAGCTTTCTTT. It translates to CATSGQTHTEAFF.